This T cell receptor (beta chain) comes out of a study of blood T cell repertoires in COVID-19. About the study: Acute and convalescent COVID-19 samples came from the United States, Italy and Spain. T cells, B-cell-depleted T cells, or PBMCs supplied cDNA or gDNA.

Original data processing: Amplification of reference gene primers was used by the study to estimate nucleated cell counts. Repertoires were generated with immunoSEQ multiplex PCR, while TCRdb's copy carries only in-frame clones and drops some. The V and J calls and clone size come from that table; D and trimming were worked out from the DNA. This table has 150,000 to 200,000 clones, 86% appearing once. The V end lost 1 base, the J end lost 1 base, and 8 bases lay between the germline ends. CDR1 SGHRS and CDR2 YFSETQ come from the germline V gene. The CDR3 loop spans 15 amino acids. Seattle researchers signed up patients amid active infection and tracked them longitudinally.

Sequenced material: peripheral blood. The receptor comes from a woman aged 55-75 years with COVID-19, enrolled during active disease. The V and J genes are TRBV5-1 and TRBJ2-2; D is ambiguous. The CDR3 spells CASSLTAGNTGELFF. CDR3 bases: TGCGCCAGCAGCTTGACGGCAGGGAACACCGGGGAGCTGTTTTTT.